The 5 T cell receptor beta chains presented below share a single source sample, sequenced in a study of T cell responses to AZD1222 COVID-19 vaccine. Libraries were prepared by immunoSEQ multiplex PCR; TCRdb keeps only in-frame clonotypes and omits some of them. The sample consists of approximately 110,000 clones, about nine tenths of them appearing once. The sample in question was peripheral blood, obtained on day 0 of AZD1222 vaccination. These receptors were taken from an adult in good health.

The chain joins TRBV3-1 (or the pseudogene TRBV3-2) to TRBJ1-5; D may be TRBD1 (6 bases). This CDR3 contains 16 residues. V lost 1 base and J 6 bases, leaving 16 bases between the germline ends. From germline, CDR1 is LGHDT and CDR2 YNNKEL (reference sequence). The CDR3 DNA follows: TGTGCCAGCAGCCAAGGCGTGGGGGGGCTCTCTCAGCCCCAGCATTTT. Protein sequence: CASSQGVGGLSQPQHF.

The chain links TRBV6-5 to TRBJ2-4, with a tentative D call TRBD2 (5 bases). Germline V gives CDR1 MNHEY, CDR2 SVGAGI. The CDR3 spans 16 residues. The V end lost 0 bases, the J end lost 1 base, and 10 bases lay between the germline ends. The CDR3 nucleotides read TGTGCCAGCAGTTACTCCGCTAGAGGGGCCAAAAACATTCAGTACTTC. Amino acids: CASSYSARGAKNIQYF.

Only a few counts were recorded for this clone. The chain has TRBV5-1 and TRBJ2-1; 9 positions match TRBD1. V shed 2 bases and J 0 bases; nucleotides not matched to a gene: 3. The CDR3 has 16 residues. CDR1 and CDR2 (germline): SGHRS, YFSETQ. CDR3 amino acids: CASSLQGASSYNEQFF. The CDR3 nucleotides are TGCGCCAGCAGCTTACAGGGGGCGAGCTCCTACAATGAGCAGTTCTTC.

The rearrangement uses TRBV2 and TRBJ1-1; D is unresolved. Per the germline V gene, CDR1 is SNHLY and CDR2 is FYNNEI. V dropped 8 bases and J dropped 1 base, with 5 bases sitting between them. The CDR3 is 11 residues long. The CDR3 sequence is CASGPNTEAFF. DNA of the CDR3: TGTGCCAGCGGCCCGAACACTGAAGCTTTCTTT.

This sequence joins TRBV7-7 and TRBJ1-6; tentative D call: TRBD1 (6 bases). Germline CDR1 is SSHAT and CDR2 is FNYEAQ (reference sequence). The CDR3 has 16 amino acids. Trimming stripped 2 bases from V and 3 bases from J, with 11 bases between. CDR3 sequence (DNA): TGTGCCAGCAGCTTATCAGGGGACTGCTATAATTCACCCCTCCACTTT. Residues: CASSLSGDCYNSPLHF.